Each of the 11 T cell receptor beta chains below was sequenced from the same sample in a study of CD8+ T cells in alopecia areata. Isolated RNA was reverse transcribed into cDNA used as the sequencing template. The protocol was immunoSEQ multiplex PCR, while the TCRdb copy is restricted to in-frame clones and leaves out a portion. Seen here are about 140,000 clones, about 86% observed once, and the top ten hold roughly an eighth. The treatment denotes: oral pan-JAK inhibitor, 5-10 mg twice daily. Sequenced here: CD8+ T cells sorted from blood, sampled at week 4, from a patient treated with tofacitinib. Source of these receptors: a human donor with alopecia areata.

The V gene is TRBV9, the J gene TRBJ2-1, with 7 bases lining up with TRBD1. The CDR3 length is 14 residues. The trim removed 0 bases at V and 6 bases at J, leaving 3 bases unmatched. Germline V gives CDR1 SGDLS, CDR2 YYNGEE. The CDR3 spells CASSVGTGTNEQFF. CDR3 nucleotides: TGTGCCAGCAGCGTAGGGACAGGAACCAATGAGCAGTTCTTC.

V gene TRBV5-1 combines with J gene TRBJ2-7; D may be TRBD1 (5 bases). Germline CDR1 reads SGHRS; CDR2 reads YFSETQ. The CDR3 runs to 16 residues. V gave up 2 bases and J gave up 2 bases, with 17 bases separating them. The CDR3 here is CASSFEGQTSTYEQYF. For the CDR3, the DNA is TGCGCCAGCAGCTTCGAAGGACAAACCTCAACCTACGAGCAGTACTTC.

The chain links TRBV7-9 to TRBJ2-2; D is unresolved. Looked up from germline, CDR1 is SEHNR and CDR2 is FQNEAQ (reference sequence). The CDR3 is 11 amino acids. Trimming removed 6 bases from V and 8 bases from J, with 7 bases in between. CDR3 sequence reads: CASSPLGELFF. CDR3 nucleotides: TGTGCCAGCAGTCCGCTTGGGGAGCTGTTTTTT.

The V and J genes are TRBV5-4 and TRBJ2-7; D tentatively reads TRBD1 or TRBD2 (5 bases each). V lost 3 bases to trimming and J lost 0 bases, with 16 bases between them. The germline gives CDR1 SGHNT, CDR2 YYREEE (reference sequence). The CDR3 has 16 residues. Here the CDR3 DNA reads TGTGCCAGCAGCTCATCCGGGACGGCAAGCTCCTACGAGCAGTACTTC. Its translation is CASSSSGTASSYEQYF.

The rearrangement links TRBV6-1 to TRBJ1-5, with D perhaps TRBD1 (5 bases). Trimming shortened V by 2 bases and J by 7 bases, and 15 bases separated the two germline ends. Germline values: CDR1 MNHNS, CDR2 SASEGT. The length of the CDR3 is 15 residues. The CDR3 reads CASSEHKGAPQPQHF. The CDR3 DNA reads TGTGCCAGCAGTGAACATAAAGGGGCGCCCCAGCCCCAGCATTTT.

V usage is TRBV14 and J usage is TRBJ2-3; TRBD2 agrees at 8 bases. CDR1 SGHDN and CDR2 FVKESK come from the germline V gene. V gave up 0 bases and J gave up 2 bases; unmatched junction bases: 10. CDR3 size: 18 residues. The CDR3 DNA sequence: TGTGCCAGCAGCCAAGATCGGGAGGGAGGAGGGCCCACAGATACGCAGTATTTT. Protein: CASSQDREGGGPTDTQYF.

Concerning this clone: The same CDR3 is also encoded by other DNA sequences in this sample. The V call is TRBV27, the J call TRBJ1-5, with a possible D match to TRBD1 (5 bases). The CDR3 totals 14 residues. V lost 5 bases, J lost 0 bases, and 8 bases lay in between. Germline V lookup: CDR1 MNHEY, CDR2 SMNVEV (reference sequence). The CDR3 nucleotides are TGTGCCAGCAGTACAGGTTATAGCAATCAGCCCCAGCATTTT. Residues: CASSTGYSNQPQHF.

The chain has TRBV4-1 and TRBJ2-7, with 7 nucleotides matching TRBD2. Per germline, CDR1 MGHRA and CDR2 YSYEKL. The CDR3 is 15 residues long. The junction had 7 bases not matched to a gene; V was cut back by 2 bases and J by 3 bases. The CDR3 bases are TGCGCCAGCAGCCAACCCGGGACTAACAACTACGAGCAGTACTTC. The encoded protein is CASSQPGTNNYEQYF.

The J gene is TRBJ2-7, the V gene TRBV7-9; D not certain. Between the trimmed V and J ends, which lost 5 bases and 3 bases, there was a span of 20 bases. The CDR3 contains 16 residues. Germline assignment: CDR1 SEHNR and CDR2 FQNEAQ (reference sequence). CDR3 nucleotide sequence: TGTGCCAGCAGCCCAGCTCCCCGGAGCGCCAGCTACGAGCAGTACTTC. Protein: CASSPAPRSASYEQYF.

V gene TRBV25-1 combines with J gene TRBJ2-1; tentatively, D is TRBD2 (7 bases). This CDR3 has 14 amino acids. The germline V gene has CDR1 MGHDK and CDR2 SYGVNS. Trimming stripped 4 bases from V and 3 bases from J, with 10 bases between. This chain's CDR3 is CASSAGGNYNEQFF. CDR3 nucleotides: TGTGCCAGCAGTGCGGGGGGCAACTACAATGAGCAGTTCTTC.

The chain combines TRBV4-1 with TRBJ2-5; TRBD1 matches 8 bases. There are 17 residues in the CDR3. CDR1 and CDR2 (germline): MGHRA, YSYEKL. V lost 0 bases, J lost 0 bases, and 6 bases stayed unmatched. CDR3 amino acids: CASSQDNGQGYQETQYF. The CDR3 nucleotides read TGCGCCAGCAGCCAAGATAATGGACAGGGCTACCAAGAGACCCAGTACTTC.